This TCR beta chain was found in a study of shared clonotypes between healthy human individuals. Genomic DNA of every subset was divided equally among multiple immunoSEQ plates. PCR replicates performed on unsorted PBMC used approximately 300 ng DNA, about 30,000 T cell genomes. Libraries were prepared by immunoSEQ multiplex PCR; TCRdb keeps only in-frame clonotypes and omits some of them. The table lists fewer than 550,000 clones, roughly 85% of them singletons. V shed 0 bases and J 5 bases; nucleotides not matched to a gene: 3. The CDR3 is 14 amino acids. CDR1 is SGHDT and CDR2 is YYEEEE in the germline V gene.

The TCR was taken from a middle-aged woman in good health. Some clones in this sample may be carry-over from other donors' samples. The V and J genes are TRBV5-6 and TRBJ2-5; 8 positions agree with TRBD1. The sequenced material came from PBMCs. CDR3 nucleotide sequence: TGTGCCAGCAGCTTGGGGGGACAGGAGGAGACCCAGTACTTC. It encodes CASSLGGQEETQYF.